This T cell receptor (beta chain) was documented in a study of cytomegalovirus exposure and HLA in healthy donors (dated by TCRdb to 2015 to 2018). About the investigation overall: An earlier analysis of more than 550 of the donors reported 250 to 300 Gb of sequence data and 95 million to 120 million unique TCR beta sequences obtained from about 200 million T cells. Roughly 300 gigabases of sequencing data and approximately 85 million unique TCR sequences were included in an early release covering 500 to 750 HLA-typed donors. Of the roughly 400 genotyped donors, about 84% fell in the genetic ancestry cluster associated with self-reported Caucasian donors. The study was designed to test whether signatures of past pathogen exposure could be identified by cataloging public T cell receptors. The study used immunosequencing to profile the T cell repertoires of hundreds of subjects and linked those repertoires to cytomegalovirus serostatus. Besides the first cohort of about 730 subjects, a separate validation cohort made up of over 95 different subjects was used. The study combined high-throughput TCR immunosequencing, statistical association of individual TCRs with disease status, and machine learning to predict cytomegalovirus infection status. A later analysis re-examined previously published TCR beta repertoires from roughly 650 donors and added high-resolution HLA genotyping to investigate patterns of TCR occurrence. In the later analysis, no new phenotypic data were used to find candidate immune exposures; instead, reliance was placed on TCR beta sequences and their occurrence across donors. An earlier analysis of 500 to 650 of the donors applied high-throughput TCR beta sequencing to assess whether each TCR beta V gene segment acted as functional or pseudogenic. Donor age, sex, ethnicity and CMV serostatus were collected together with the repertoire data. Genome-wide SNP genotypes for about 65% of the roughly 670 donors were used in a later genetic analysis, which treated that subset as a discovery cohort. Every discovery cohort repertoire had been produced on one sequencing platform. HLA typing covered class I and class II loci at four-digit resolution. The number of donors typed differed by locus, with about 629-630 for A, B, C, DRB1 and DQB1, around 520 for DQA1, 600 to 610 for DPA1, and over 400 for DPB1. Roughly 5 DR-DQ haplotypes were treated as single units for association and clustering because of strong linkage in the cohort. Among roughly 370 genotyped donors of the cohort, an average of roughly 240,000 unique TCR beta nucleotide sequences were sequenced per donor, approximately 20% of them non-productive. Paper-wide results and their limitations: A later analysis associated 16,951 TCR beta sequences with specific HLA alleles at a false discovery rate of 0.05. Because some donors lacked HLA typing at each locus, the association tests relied only on the typed subset. About 17 rarely observed V segments, including chromosome 9 orphons, were excluded from the earlier analysis of almost 600 of the donors because counts were too low. The sequencing pipeline was judged likely to have produced a cluster of highly shared sequence variants as a technical artifact. Compared with equally common non-associated chains, HLA-associated TCR beta chains in a later analysis were more clonally expanded and had lower generation probabilities. According to a later analysis, TCR association rates differed among HLA loci, with DRB1 alleles showing the most associated TCRs and HLA-C alleles showing the fewest. The presence/absence analyses assumed that sequencing depth was roughly uniform across donors, and that assumption may not be true. Linkage disequilibrium might explain the correlated functional status among segregating V segments, but an unknown experimental factor could not be ruled out. Several of the top co-occurrence clusters appeared to be linked to parvovirus B19, influenza, CMV and Epstein-Barr virus, according to a later analysis. The only immune exposure information available for the cohort was CMV serostatus. The cohort was sequenced for TCR beta chains only, and without alpha or paired-chain data the features that could be detected were limited. In vitro tests confirmed that a few of the cytomegalovirus-associated TCR beta chains recognize cytomegalovirus antigens. The authors suggested that the approach could potentially be extended to other disease states and immunological phenotypes. According to a later genetic analysis, donors in an Asian-associated ancestry cluster had fewer N-insertions in productive TCRs than the approximately 650-donor mean. Most TCR sequences were seen in very few donors, while some public TCRs were found in many individuals. An earlier analysis of roughly 570 of the donors showed that most TCR beta V segments appeared in productive rearrangements either about 87% or about 30% of the time, which broadly matched IMGT annotations. When HLA alleles, especially DR and DQ, strongly co-occurred, TCR associations were difficult to assign to individual alleles. Cytomegalovirus status was reported to be diagnosed by the classifier with high specificity and sensitivity in both the original and validation cohorts. In the study, 164 TCR beta chains were listed as associated with cytomegalovirus. Some IMGT-functional V segments, including TRBV6-2 and TRBV6-3, could not be told apart with the 87-base-pair reads, so those segments were excluded. A further reported finding was that TCR beta sequences accurately predicted the HLA-A and HLA-B alleles for most subjects in the first cohort. A later analysis found that most CMV-associated TCR beta chains appeared HLA-restricted, with HLA associations seemingly driven largely by CMV exposure. An association between a missense DCLRE1C variant and V-gene and J-gene trimming of TCR beta chains was found in a later genetic analysis and replicated in an independent cohort.

The cohort was made up of under 800 healthy bone marrow donors. At the time of sampling, all cohort members were nominally healthy, though unrecorded immune exposures were likely present. The donor was CMV seropositive and was included in the group of 250 to 350 seropositive cohort members. A peripheral blood sample was provided by each donor, and peripheral blood mononuclear cells were used for TCR beta sequencing. Genomic DNA extraction from the blood cell samples was performed with the Qiagen DNeasy Blood Extraction Kit. Library prep was done by the immunoSEQ multiplex PCR assay. For the multiplex PCR, a mixture combining 60 forward primers for TCR Vbeta segments and 13 reverse primers for TCR Jbeta segments was used. The CDR3 region of rearranged TCR beta genes was amplified from genomic DNA by a multiplex PCR assay. The amplified TCR beta libraries were sequenced on the Illumina HiSeq System as 87-base-pair reads. The published analysis was carried out like this. A later analysis counted about 76 million unique TCR beta chains across the 650 to 700 repertoires, and approximately 11 million of these chains were shared by at least two donors. Raw reads were error-corrected and collapsed into unique sequences by a nearest-neighbor algorithm in which closely related sequences were merged to remove PCR and sequencing errors. To assign V, D and J gene segments, CDR3 sequences were aligned to IMGT reference sequences. For a sequence to be retained, a match of at least six nucleotides to both a V gene segment and a J gene segment was required. Rearrangements were called productive when the CDR3 lacked stop codons and stayed in frame with V and J; all others were non-productive. CDR3 was defined by IMGT convention, running from the second conserved V-encoded cysteine to the conserved J-encoded phenylalanine. The earlier analysis of 550 to 650 of the donors excluded any sequence lacking an unambiguous match to a single V gene segment. An earlier analysis of approximately 590 of the donors classified V segments as functional when productive rearrangements were above 56.7% and as segregating when the standard deviation between donors was above 5%. A statistical classification framework was built to diagnose cytomegalovirus status from the catalog of TCR beta chain sequences. In a later analysis, V and J genes were assigned by comparing TCR nucleotide sequences against IMGT/GENE-DB human TR gene sequences. A later analysis assigned CDR3 sequences and most-parsimonious VDJ recombination scenarios with the TCRdist pipeline. In a later analysis, each TCR beta chain was defined by its CDR3 amino acid sequence together with its V-gene family, and reads without a unique V-gene family were excluded. In a later analysis, nearly 600 highly shared, low-generation-probability nucleotide sequences were removed to address suspected cross-contamination and a sequencing artifact. In a later analysis, a clonal expansion index was calculated for each public chain from normalized within-repertoire ranks of inferred template counts. In a later analysis, generation probabilities were computed using a VDJ recombination model fitted to out-of-frame rearrangements, and the results were checked against IGoR. Hypergeometric tests were used in a later analysis to score TCR-TCR, TCR-HLA and TCR-CMV co-occurrence, with a repertoire-size bias correction applied to the TCR pairs. In a later analysis, false discovery rates were estimated by permuting HLA or CMV assignments 20 times. A later analysis grouped co-occurring TCRs with DBSCAN, adding TCRdist sequence similarity when clustering within HLA-allele-positive subsets. Repertoires with fewer than 30,000 or more than 120,000 public chains, plus five repertoires with anomalous nucleotide sharing, were excluded from co-occurrence clustering. The table comes from immuneACCESS by way of TCRdb, which keeps in-frame sequences with V and J called. Part of the clones is missing from these tables; in studies checked, under half for an unresolved V gene and the rest for unknown reasons. V and J calls and clone size follow that table, whereas D and trimming were derived from the DNA. The sample contains about 120,000 clones, 6.5% to 9.5% of them found a single time. Of the sample, approximately 6% falls within the top ten clones.

Notes on this clone: Its recognized antigen is unknown. The input lacks base qualities; no much larger clone sits a single base away.

From the germline V gene (reference sequence), CDR1 is GTSNPN and CDR2 is SVGIG. V has 1 base trimmed and J has 8 bases trimmed; junction bases matching no gene number 8. Inclusive of the bounding cysteine and phenylalanine, the CDR3 is 15 residues long. Only CDR3 DNA remains: 45 bases, in frame from the first base. Here the chain combines TRBV30 and TRBJ1-4; 9 middle bases align to TRBD1. The receptor comes from a woman in her thirties or forties in good health and CMV-seropositive. Specimen: PBMCs. The nucleotide sequence reads as follows: TGTGCCTGGAGTGCTCCGGGACAGGGCGAGGAAAAACTGTTTTTT. Its protein reads: CAWSAPGQGEEKLFF.